The source of this T cell receptor (beta chain) is a study of blood T cells in healthy people across ages. Study outcomes and limitations: TCR beta diversity correlated strongly with naive T cell percentage. Roughly linear declines in TCR beta diversity per million T cells occurred with age.

Per the germline V gene, CDR1 is SGHKS and CDR2 is YYEKEE (reference sequence). The CDR3 is 15 amino acids. With 1 base clipped from V and 3 bases from J, the junction kept 2 bases outside the gene matches. This clonotype has a handful of counts. What it binds is unknown. With a J-beta primer mix and a sample-barcoded 5' primer, a second PCR ran 7 to 11 cycles. TCRdb reanalysed the 5' RACE reads using MiXCR and keeps one entry per CDR3 protein. The table records about 800,000 distinct CDR3 sequences, roughly 64% of them present only once. Sample donors were healthy Caucasian individuals that came from Russia, aged roughly 6 to 100.

The V and J genes are TRBV5-5 and TRBJ2-1; 9 bases line up with TRBD2. The receptor was derived from a man aged 25-45 years in good health. Material: blood. The CDR3 spells CASSLSSGVYNEQFF. The CDR3 DNA reads TGTGCCAGCAGCTTGTCTAGCGGGGTCTACAATGAGCAGTTCTTC.